This TCR beta chain was found in a study of T cells expressing NK-cell markers. Looking at the study overall: Seropositivity for HCMV was found in seven of the eight sequenced donors, with one seronegative.

No DNA is given; TCRdb re-called the 5' RACE reads and lists each CDR3 protein once. The sample table includes some 150,000 distinct CDR3 sequences. This CDR3 has 16 residues. The germline gives CDR1 SGHRS, CDR2 YFSETQ. Sequenced material: blood T cells: a sorted CD56 or NKG2C T cell subset, CD4+ or CD8+ T cells, or bulk PBMC T cells (not recorded which). This chain links TRBV5-1 with TRBJ2-5; checking the TCRdb D call of TRBD2 is not possible without DNA. The clonotype originates from a man younger than 35 in good health. The CDR3 sequence is CASSQPGLADIMTQYF.